This T cell receptor beta chain was captured by sequencing in a study of regulatory T cells in long-lasting Graves disease. Study-level results: With some 2,500 shared public clonotypes, persistent patients exceeded new patients, who shared around 970. TCR diversity was lower in persistent Graves' patients than in newly diagnosed ones.

Time point described: newly diagnosed GD, antithyroid drugs for less than 3 months. TCR sequences were obtained from RNA taken from PBMCs. This clonotype was detected a few times. What it recognizes is unknown. Arm-PCR of CDR3 regions with iRepertoire HTBI primers generated TCR beta libraries. MiXCR, applied by TCRdb to the multiplex PCR reads, yields one record per CDR3 protein. The sample has 530,000 or so distinct CDR3 sequences; roughly 14% are singletons. Trimming removed 1 base at V and 11 bases at J, with 15 bases between. Germline V gives CDR1 LNHNV, CDR2 YYDKDF (reference sequence). This CDR3 has 15 amino acids. The same specimen was also included in a second study, on T cells in Graves' hyperthyroidism and ophthalmopathy.

The specimen was peripheral blood mononuclear cells (PBMCs), collected at new diagnosis, from a patient treated with antithyroid drugs. The clonotype comes from a man aged 30 to 45 with Graves disease. The chain couples TRBV15 to TRBJ1-6; a possible D gene is TRBD1 (5 bases). The CDR3 bases are TGTGCCACCAGCAGAGGTGGGGCACCCGGGGCACCCCTCCACTTT. Residues: CATSRGGAPGAPLHF.